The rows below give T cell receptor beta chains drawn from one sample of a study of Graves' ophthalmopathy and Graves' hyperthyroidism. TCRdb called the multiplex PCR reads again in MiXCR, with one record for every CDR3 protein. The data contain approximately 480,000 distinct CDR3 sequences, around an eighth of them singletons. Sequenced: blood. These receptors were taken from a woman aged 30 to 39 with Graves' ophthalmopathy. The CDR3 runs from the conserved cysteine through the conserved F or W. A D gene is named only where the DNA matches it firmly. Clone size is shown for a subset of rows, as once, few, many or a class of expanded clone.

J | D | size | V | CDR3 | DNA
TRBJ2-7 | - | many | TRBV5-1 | CASSLPSIPYEQYF | TGCGCCAGCAGCTTGCCTAGCATTCCCTACGAGCAGTACTTC
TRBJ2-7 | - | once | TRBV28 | CASSPQRHRVNEQYF | TGTGCCAGCAGTCCCCAGCGGCACAGGGTAAACGAGCAGTACTTC
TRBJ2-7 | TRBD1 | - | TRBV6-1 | CASSESPGQGADEQYF | TGTGCCAGCAGTGAAAGTCCGGGACAGGGGGCGGACGAGCAGTACTTC
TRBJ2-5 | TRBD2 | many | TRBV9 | CASSAGLAEETQYF | TGTGCCAGCAGCGCAGGGCTAGCGGAAGAGACCCAGTACTTC
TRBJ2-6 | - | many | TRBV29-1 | CSVTDSDNSGANVLTF | TGCAGCGTTACTGACAGTGATAACTCTGGGGCCAACGTCCTGACTTTC
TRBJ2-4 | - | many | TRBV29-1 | CSVEDWGLAKNIQYF | TGCAGCGTTGAAGATTGGGGACTAGCCAAAAACATTCAGTACTTC
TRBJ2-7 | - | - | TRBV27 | CACGDYEQYF | TGTGCCTGTGGTGATTACGAGCAGTACTTC
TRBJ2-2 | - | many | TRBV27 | CASSSHTQTRGVSGELFF | TGTGCCAGCAGTTCCCACACCCAAACTAGGGGCGTAAGCGGGGAGCTGTTTTTT
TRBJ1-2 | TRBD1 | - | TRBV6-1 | CASRPGQGAGYTF | TGTGCCAGCAGACCGGGACAGGGGGCGGGCTACACCTTC
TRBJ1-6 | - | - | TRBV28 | CASSYSTGLSSPLHF | TGTGCCAGCAGCTACTCCACAGGGTTGAGTTCACCCCTCCACTTT
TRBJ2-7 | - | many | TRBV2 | CASKRKTYEQYF | TGTGCCAGCAAACGGAAAACCTACGAGCAGTACTTC
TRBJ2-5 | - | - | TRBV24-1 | CATSDLEKAQGTKETQYF | TGTGCCACCAGTGATTTGGAGAAAGCGCAGGGTACCAAAGAGACCCAGTACTTC
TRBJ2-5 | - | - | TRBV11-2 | CASSWGLRETQYF | TGTGCCAGCAGCTGGGGGCTCCGGGAGACCCAGTACTTC
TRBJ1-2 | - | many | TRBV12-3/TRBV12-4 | CASSLRRGANYGYTF | TGTGCCAGCAGTCTCAGGAGGGGAGCTAACTATGGCTACACCTTC
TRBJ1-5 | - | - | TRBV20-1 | CSASALSRRNQPQHF | TGCAGTGCTAGTGCCCTCTCCCGACGCAATCAGCCCCAGCATTTT
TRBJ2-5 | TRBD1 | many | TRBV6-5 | CASSTWGQGETQYF | TGTGCCAGCAGTACCTGGGGACAGGGGGAGACCCAGTACTTC
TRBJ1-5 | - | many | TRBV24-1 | CATSGSKKGGNQPQHF | TGTGCCACCAGTGGGAGTAAAAAAGGGGGCAATCAGCCCCAGCATTTT
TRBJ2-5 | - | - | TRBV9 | CASSVGGSLQETQYF | TGTGCCAGCAGCGTAGGGGGCAGCCTCCAAGAGACCCAGTACTTC
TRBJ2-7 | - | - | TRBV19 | CASSIGDVAYEQYF | TGTGCCAGTAGTATCGGAGACGTGGCCTACGAGCAGTACTTC
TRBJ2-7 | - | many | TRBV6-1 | CASQGVTYEQYF | TGTGCCAGCCAAGGGGTTACCTACGAGCAGTACTTC
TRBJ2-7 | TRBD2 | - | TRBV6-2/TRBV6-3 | CASSYVGTSGPGENEQYF | TGTGCCAGCAGTTACGTCGGGACTAGCGGGCCCGGGGAAAACGAGCAGTACTTC
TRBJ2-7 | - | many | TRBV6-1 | CASTPGFSSYEQYF | TGTGCCAGCACTCCGGGTTTTAGCTCCTACGAGCAGTACTTC
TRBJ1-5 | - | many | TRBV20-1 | CSATVGANSNQPQHF | TGCAGTGCTACCGTAGGTGCGAATAGCAATCAGCCCCAGCATTTT
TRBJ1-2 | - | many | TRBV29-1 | CSVEDPSASWGYTF | TGCAGCGTTGAAGATCCCAGTGCTAGTTGGGGCTACACCTTC
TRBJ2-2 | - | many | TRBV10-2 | CASKRGQTGELFF | TGCGCCAGCAAAAGGGGCCAAACCGGGGAGCTGTTTTTT
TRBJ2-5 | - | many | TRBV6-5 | CASSYSGSDGETQYF | TGTGCCAGCAGTTACTCGGGGAGCGACGGAGAGACCCAGTACTTC
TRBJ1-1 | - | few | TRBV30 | CAWSPGPSEAFF | TGTGCCTGGAGTCCGGGCCCGTCCGAAGCTTTCTTT
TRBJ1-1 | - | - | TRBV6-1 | CASSTRTVGRLNTEAFF | TGTGCCAGCAGTACAAGGACGGTCGGCCGACTGAACACTGAAGCTTTCTTT
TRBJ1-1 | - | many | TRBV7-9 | CASSFGPEAFF | TGTGCCAGCAGCTTTGGACCTGAAGCTTTCTTT
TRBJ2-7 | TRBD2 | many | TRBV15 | CATSRDTGLSYEQYF | TGTGCCACCAGCAGAGATACGGGACTATCCTACGAGCAGTACTTC
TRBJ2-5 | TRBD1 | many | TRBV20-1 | CSATWTGNQETQYF | TGCAGTGCTACCTGGACAGGCAACCAAGAGACCCAGTACTTC
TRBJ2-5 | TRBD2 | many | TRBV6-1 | CASTVWGGETQYF | TGTGCCAGCACCGTATGGGGGGGAGAGACCCAGTACTTC
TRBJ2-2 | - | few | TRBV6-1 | CASCLSYTGELFF | TGTGCCAGCTGCCTATCCTACACCGGGGAGCTGTTTTTT
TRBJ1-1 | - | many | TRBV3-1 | CASSQGRFREAFF | TGTGCCAGCAGCCAGGGACGATTTAGAGAAGCTTTCTTT
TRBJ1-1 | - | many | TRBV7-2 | CASKGVRTEAFF | TGTGCCAGCAAAGGGGTCAGGACTGAAGCTTTCTTT
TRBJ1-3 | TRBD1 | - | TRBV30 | CAWRLSGTGRNTIYF | TGTGCCTGGAGACTCTCCGGGACAGGGAGGAACACCATATATTTT
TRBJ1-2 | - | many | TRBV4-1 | CASSQGTIYTF | TGCGCCAGCAGCCAAGGGACCATCTACACCTTC
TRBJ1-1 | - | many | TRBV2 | CASRESDKAFF | TGTGCCAGCAGGGAGAGTGACAAAGCTTTCTTT
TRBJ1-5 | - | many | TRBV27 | CASSPGGGLGGYSNQPQHF | TGTGCCAGCAGTCCCGGGGGAGGCTTGGGGGGGTATAGCAATCAGCCCCAGCATTTT
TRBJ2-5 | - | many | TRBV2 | CASSESRGTARETQYF | TGTGCCAGCAGTGAAAGTCGGGGGACCGCGCGAGAGACCCAGTACTTC
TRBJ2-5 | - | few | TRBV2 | CASRTDIEETQYF | TGTGCCAGCAGGACAGATATAGAGGAGACCCAGTACTTC
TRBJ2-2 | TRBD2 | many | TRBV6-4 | CASRPTVAGGRTGELFF | TGTGCCAGCAGGCCTACCGTAGCGGGGGGGCGAACCGGGGAGCTGTTTTTT
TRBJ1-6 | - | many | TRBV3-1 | CASSQGASPRSYNSPLHF | TGTGCCAGCAGCCAAGGGGCGAGCCCTCGGTCCTATAATTCACCCCTCCACTTT
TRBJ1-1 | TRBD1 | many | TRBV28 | CASRSLEGALGTEAFF | TGTGCCAGCAGGTCCCTGGAGGGGGCTTTAGGAACTGAAGCTTTCTTT
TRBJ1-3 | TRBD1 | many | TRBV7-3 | CASSPRGQGEAGNTIYF | TGTGCCAGCAGCCCTAGGGGACAGGGGGAAGCTGGAAACACCATATATTTT
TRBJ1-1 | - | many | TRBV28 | CASSSLGYTEAFF | TGTGCCAGCAGTTCTTTGGGTTACACTGAAGCTTTCTTT
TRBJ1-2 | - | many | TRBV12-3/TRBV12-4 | CASSFAAIGTVDGYTF | TGTGCCAGCAGTTTCGCAGCAATCGGGACGGTGGATGGCTACACCTTC
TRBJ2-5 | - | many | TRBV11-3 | CASSLSSPVGQETQYF | TGTGCCAGCAGCTTGAGTTCTCCGGTCGGACAAGAGACCCAGTACTTC
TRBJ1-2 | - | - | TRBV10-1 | CASSHGYTF | TGCGCCAGCAGTCATGGCTACACCTTC
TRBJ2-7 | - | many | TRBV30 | CAWSPMDGKAIYEQYF | TGTGCCTGGAGCCCAATGGACGGGAAAGCTATCTACGAGCAGTACTTC
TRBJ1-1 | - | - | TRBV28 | CASSLINGGRSTEAFF | TGTGCCAGCAGTTTAATAAATGGGGGGAGAAGTACTGAAGCTTTCTTT
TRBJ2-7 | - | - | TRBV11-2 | CASSPQEWGQSYEQYF | TGTGCCAGCAGCCCCCAAGAGTGGGGTCAGTCCTACGAGCAGTACTTC
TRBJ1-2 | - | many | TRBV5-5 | CASSLKGLSYGYTF | TGTGCCAGCAGCTTGAAGGGACTGAGTTATGGCTACACCTTC
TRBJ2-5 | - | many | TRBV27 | CASSGPPEETQYF | TGTGCCAGCAGCGGACCGCCCGAAGAGACCCAGTACTTC
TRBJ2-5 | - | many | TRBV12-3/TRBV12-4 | CASSGQTGPEETQYF | TGTGCCAGCAGTGGTCAAACGGGTCCCGAAGAGACCCAGTACTTC
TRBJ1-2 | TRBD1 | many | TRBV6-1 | CASSGQGIYGYTF | TGTGCCAGCAGTGGACAGGGAATCTATGGCTACACCTTC
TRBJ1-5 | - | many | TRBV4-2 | CASSQEGRVGNQPQHF | TGTGCCAGCAGCCAAGAAGGTAGAGTAGGCAATCAGCCCCAGCATTTT